A single sample is the source of the 22 T cell receptor beta chains below, sequenced in a study of shared clonotypes between healthy human individuals (dated by TCRdb to 2018 to 2020). Preparation of the library involved the immunoSEQ multiplex PCR assay. As stored in TCRdb, this immuneACCESS dataset retains in-frame rearrangements with V and J assigned. A fraction of the clones does not appear; measured against another copy, unresolved V genes explain less than half of the discrepancy, and the remainder lacks a known reason. The sample table holds 2 million to 3 million clones, of which roughly 93% were seen once. Clones ranked in the top ten supply approximately 0.37% of the sample. Sequencing was performed on naive CD4+ T cells from PBMCs. The sample's cell subset or site label, in plain terms: CD45RA+ positively selected. The receptor source for this set is a man aged 18 to 29 in good health. Some clones in this sample may be carry-over from other donors' samples.

V usage is TRBV2 and J usage is TRBJ2-7; D is possibly TRBD1 (5 bases). Trimming took 3 bases from V and 4 from J, leaving 22 bases between them. Per the germline V gene, CDR1 is SNHLY and CDR2 is FYNNEI. This CDR3 has 17 amino acids. The CDR3 region has the DNA TGTGCCAGCAGTGACCTCACGTGGCAGGGCGAAGGGTACGAGCAGTACTTC. This sequence encodes CASSDLTWQGEGYEQYF.

The chain carries TRBV19 and TRBJ2-7; TRBD1 aligns across 7 bases. V was clipped by 3 bases and J by 1 base; unmatched bases: 6. Germline V CDR1 and CDR2: LNHDA, SQIVND (reference sequence). The CDR3 is made up of 15 amino acids. The CDR3 nucleotides are TGTGCCAGTAGTATTACAGGGGTAGGGTCCTACGAGCAGTACTTC. The encoded protein is CASSITGVGSYEQYF.

The chain couples TRBV2 to TRBJ2-3, with TRBD2 as a possible D gene (6 bases). With 4 bases removed from V and 3 bases from J, the gap between germline ends came to 14 bases. The CDR3 has 15 residues. CDR1 is SNHLY, CDR2 FYNNEI, per germline. The CDR3 is CASSVGGQLTDTQYF. The CDR3 bases are TGTGCCAGCAGTGTAGGAGGGCAGTTAACAGATACGCAGTATTTT.

This chain uses TRBV5-1 with TRBJ1-2; the D is unclear. The CDR3 spans 13 residues. Germline loops: CDR1 SGHRS, CDR2 YFSETQ. Deletions cut 0 bases from V and 8 bases from J, with 11 bases between. For the CDR3, the DNA is TGCGCCAGCAGCTTGGCAGCCTTGGAGGGCTACACCTTC. Encoded protein: CASSLAALEGYTF.

This chain connects TRBV21-1 to TRBJ1-2; no check of the table's D call, TRBD1, against the DNA was made. TRBV21-1 corresponds to a pseudogene. This CDR3 has 14 residues. This CDR3 reads CASSWDRGNYGYTF. The CDR3 DNA reads as TGTGCCAGCAGTTGGGACAGGGGGAACTATGGCTACACCTTC.

The rearrangement links TRBV30 to TRBJ2-7; D might be TRBD1 (6 bases). The CDR3 has 15 amino acids. The V and J ends lost 1 base and 3 bases respectively, with 16 bases between them. Germline V gene sequence: CDR1 GTSNPN, CDR2 SVGIG (reference sequence). The CDR3 protein is CAWSGRRTADYEQYF. Here the CDR3 DNA reads TGTGCCTGGAGTGGAAGACGGACAGCCGACTACGAGCAGTACTTC.

The sample holds one count of this clone. This chain links TRBV28 with TRBJ2-7; TRBD2 aligns across 7 bases. Germline CDR1 and CDR2: MDHEN and SYDVKM. The J segment lost 5 bases and the V segment lost 5 bases, leaving 27 bases of the junction unmatched. CDR3 length: 20 residues. CDR3 loop: CASSTISPRLAVSWLHEQYF. In DNA form, the CDR3 reads TGTGCCAGCAGTACTATATCCCCTCGACTAGCAGTTAGTTGGTTGCACGAGCAGTACTTC. Full variable domain (missing parts from reference TRBV28 and TRBJ2-7): DVKVTQSSRYLVKRTGEKVFLECVQDMDHENMFWYRQDPGLGLRLIYFSYDVKMKEKGDIPEGYSVSREKKERFSLILESASTNQTSMYLCASSTISPRLAVSWLHEQYFGPGTRLTVT.

The chain carries TRBV6-1 and TRBJ2-1, with D hard to call. Germline V CDR1 and CDR2: MNHNS, SASEGT. V lost 6 bases, J lost 6 bases, and 15 bases lay in between. There are 14 residues in the CDR3. CDR3 bases: TGTGCCAGCAGATCTCTCGGGCAAGTCAATGAGCAGTTCTTC. Its translation is CASRSLGQVNEQFF.

The chain combines TRBV27 with TRBJ2-1; 7 positions agree with TRBD1. The CDR3 is 14 amino acids. CDR1 and CDR2 from the germline V gene are MNHEY and SMNVEV (reference sequence). V lost 5 bases, J lost 4 bases, and 5 bases stayed unmatched. The CDR3 DNA is TGTGCCAGCAGTACAGGGGTAATATACAATGAGCAGTTCTTC. Protein sequence: CASSTGVIYNEQFF.

V and J are TRBV28 and TRBJ1-1; 7 bases align to TRBD1. Trimming cost V 6 bases and J 7 bases; bases outside gene matches: 8. The CDR3 extends over 13 amino acids. Germline CDR1 is MDHEN and CDR2 is SYDVKM. Here the CDR3 DNA reads TGTGCCAGCAGGGGGACAGCCATGGGTGAAGCTTTCTTT. This codes for CASRGTAMGEAFF.

The V call is TRBV7-2, the J call TRBJ2-6; 9 bases line up with TRBD1. The CDR3 is 18 amino acids. Trimming took 5 bases from V and 0 from J; bases not matched to a gene: 8. Germline values: CDR1 SGHTA, CDR2 FQGNSA. CDR3 nucleotide sequence: TGTGCCAGCAGCCCCGCAGGACAGGGGTACTCTGGGGCCAACGTCCTGACTTTC. Its translation is CASSPAGQGYSGANVLTF.

The V call is TRBV2, the J call TRBJ1-2; possibly TRBD1 for D (5 bases). V dropped 5 bases and J dropped 5 bases, with 12 bases sitting between them. The CDR3 consists of 13 residues. Germline CDR1 is SNHLY and CDR2 is FYNNEI. The CDR3 DNA is TGTGCCAGCAGTTACGACAGACCATATGGCTACACCTTC. Protein sequence: CASSYDRPYGYTF.

The chain uses TRBV9 and TRBJ2-2; D not certain. Germline lookup yields CDR1 SGDLS and CDR2 YYNGEE. This CDR3 is 17 amino acids long. Trimming cost V 3 bases and J 6 bases, with 21 bases left between them. The CDR3 coding sequence is TGTGCCAGCAGCGCTGACATTCCGAGTCGGTCCGCCGGGGAGCTGTTTTTT. Translation gives CASSADIPSRSAGELFF.

This clone appeared a single time. V gene TRBV18 combines with J gene TRBJ1-3; TRBD1 is a possible D gene (6 bases). The germline V gene encodes CDR1 KGHSH and CDR2 LQKENI. V shed 1 base and J shed 0 bases, with 13 bases lying between them. This CDR3 spans 17 amino acids. CDR3 in amino acids: CASSPLMGAYSGNTIYF. As DNA, the CDR3 is TGTGCCAGCTCACCACTTATGGGGGCCTACTCTGGAAACACCATATATTTT.

The rearrangement uses TRBV4-2 and TRBJ2-1; 12 bases are shared with TRBD2. CDR3 length: 15 residues. V shed 8 bases, J shed 3 bases, and the junction held 5 bases outside the gene matches. In germline, CDR1 is LGHNA, CDR2 YNFKEQ. The CDR3 spells CASALLAGGYNEQFF. As DNA, the CDR3 is TGTGCCAGCGCTCTACTAGCGGGAGGCTACAATGAGCAGTTCTTC.

The V call is TRBV9, the J call TRBJ2-1, with 12 positions matching TRBD2. Unmatched junction bases numbered 13, after V lost 7 bases and J lost 2 bases. The germline CDR1 and CDR2 sequences are SGDLS and YYNGEE. There are 18 residues in the CDR3. In nucleotides, the CDR3 is TGTGCCAGCGGGAATGGACTAGCGGGAATCAGACCCTACAATGAGCAGTTCTTC. It is translated as CASGNGLAGIRPYNEQFF.

The chain joins TRBV28 to TRBJ2-1; 8 bases are shared with TRBD2. The CDR3 has 15 residues. CDR1 is MDHEN and CDR2 is SYDVKM in the germline V gene. J gave up 7 bases and V 7 bases, and 12 bases lay outside the gene matches. The CDR3 region has the DNA TGTGCCAGCACCCTCGGGCGGGAGGAGGGGAATGAGCAGTTCTTC. It is translated as CASTLGREEGNEQFF.

In this sample, this clone turned up once. The chain couples TRBV2 to TRBJ2-7; 10 bases agree with TRBD1. The ends lost 4 bases at V and 1 base at J; junction bases unmatched: 10. Germline CDR1 and CDR2: SNHLY and FYNNEI. The CDR3 consists of 17 residues. CDR3 protein: CASSVGTGVGGSYEQYF. CDR3 nucleotide sequence: TGTGCCAGCAGTGTCGGGACAGGGGTCGGTGGTTCCTACGAGCAGTACTTC. The full variable domain, completed using reference TRBV2 and TRBJ2-7, is EPEVTQTPSHQVTQMGQEVILRCVPISNHLYFYWYRQILGQKVEFLVSFYNNEISEKSEIFDDQFSVERPDGSNFTLKIRSTKLEDSAMYFCASSVGTGVGGSYEQYFGPGTRLTVT.

Only one count was recorded for this clone. The sample contains more than one DNA sequence encoding this CDR3. The V gene is TRBV5-4, the J gene TRBJ2-5, with D perhaps TRBD2 (6 bases). Germline CDR1 and CDR2: SGHNT and YYREEE (reference sequence). CDR3 size: 16 residues. V lost 2 bases to trimming and J lost 5 bases, with 19 bases between them. CDR3 coding DNA: TGTGCCAGCAGCTTAAGGACGGGAGTCCTTGCCGAGACCCAGTACTTC. It encodes CASSLRTGVLAETQYF.

This rearrangement joins TRBV27 to TRBJ2-3, with D unresolved. The V end lost 2 bases, the J end lost 4 bases, and 7 bases lay between the germline ends. Germline V gene lookup returns CDR1 MNHEY and CDR2 SMNVEV (reference sequence). The CDR3 sequence is 13 residues long. The DNA of the CDR3 is TGTGCCAGCAGTTTAATACAGTCAGATACGCAGTATTTT. Protein product: CASSLIQSDTQYF.

This chain joins TRBV7-2 and TRBJ2-3, with 10 bases identical to TRBD2. The length of the CDR3 is 16 residues. The trim removed 7 bases at V and 8 bases at J, leaving 15 bases unmatched. Germline values: CDR1 SGHTA, CDR2 FQGNSA. As DNA, the CDR3 is TGTGCCAGCACCGGTTTTAGCGGGAGGCCCCCCGTTACGCAGTATTTT. Translation gives CASTGFSGRPPVTQYF.

The chain is built from TRBV5-1 and TRBJ2-2, with TRBD2 matching 11 bases. Germline CDR1 reads SGHRS; CDR2 reads YFSETQ. The CDR3 runs 15 residues. V lost 4 bases to trimming and J lost 6 bases; unmatched junction nucleotides: 5. The CDR3 DNA reads as TGCGCCAGCAGCCCACTAGCGGGAGCTCCCGGGGAGCTGTTTTTT. This codes for CASSPLAGAPGELFF. Full variable domain (remainder filled in from reference TRBV5-1 and TRBJ2-2): KAGVTQTPRYLIKTRGQQVTLSCSPISGHRSVSWYQQTPGQGLQFLFEYFSETQRNKGNFPGRFSGRQFSNSRSEMNVSTLELGDSALYLCASSPLAGAPGELFFGEGSRLTVL.